This TCR beta chain was captured by sequencing in a study of blood T cell repertoires in COVID-19 (dated by TCRdb to about 2020). Some background on the complete study: Collaborator samples came from the United States, Italy and Spain and covered acute and convalescent phases of COVID-19. Sample metadata almost always included a de-identified subject ID, COVID-19 status, age in years and sex. The samples were drawn from the first 160 participants of the ongoing ImmuneRACE study and from 1,254 subjects provided by 6 global collaborators. Where available, HLA class I and class II types were taken from metadata supplied by the sample provider and were not determined by assay-based typing. The repertoires were made available in a free public database intended to serve as a resource for research on the immune response to SARS-CoV-2. The dataset comprised deeply sampled blood TCRbeta repertoires from subjects exposed to, actively infected with, or recovered from COVID-19. The material from the prospective study consisted of cDNA or gDNA derived from T cells, B-cell-depleted T cells, or PBMCs.

Each collaborating institution followed its own protocols to collect whole blood in K2EDTA tubes. For TCRbeta analysis, collaborator samples were shipped as frozen whole blood, as isolated PBMCs, or as DNA extracted from either sample type. Broad study findings and their caveats: The quantity of clinical and demographic metadata differed by source and by participant and was supplied without curation.

TCRbeta CDR3 regions were amplified from genomic DNA by means of the immunoSEQ Assay, a bias-controlled multiplex PCR. Per the source publication's procedure: The number of nucleated cells in each sample was estimated by amplification of reference gene primers within the assay. Sequence reads were collapsed and filtered to measure the absolute abundance of every unique TCRbeta CDR3 rearrangement. For each sample, productive Simpson clonality was calculated by taking the square root of Simpson's diversity index across productive rearrangements. What TCRdb holds here is the immuneACCESS table cut down to in-frame rearrangements. Part of the clones is not present; checked against another copy, under half of the missing clones reflect an unresolved V gene, and the others are unexplained. V, J and clone size derive from that table, while D and trimming were established from the DNA sequence. Counted in this sample were approximately 280,000 clones; approximately 83% of them appeared once. The leading ten clones occupy roughly 9.6% of the sample.

The CDR3 holds 11 amino acids from the cysteine to the phenylalanine. The CDR3 DNA has 33 bases and is translated from base 1. CDR1 SGHDT and CDR2 YYEEEE were looked up in the germline V gene. V is trimmed back by 4 bases and J by 12 bases, and the junction contains 4 bases that no gene match accounts for. Comments on this clone: The antigen this receptor binds is unknown. Base qualities are not provided; no much larger clone lies one nucleotide away.

The chain joins TRBV5-6 to TRBJ1-1; the central 9 bases match TRBD1. Sequencing used peripheral blood. This TCR derives from a woman aged 70-85 years with acute or convalescent COVID-19. The nucleotide sequence reads TGTGCCAGCAGCAGGGACAGGGAGACTTTCTTT. This codes for CASSRDRETFF.